The rows below give T cell receptor beta chains drawn from one sample of a study of cytotoxic CD8 clonotypes in ibrutinib-treated CLL. The repertoire was sequenced with immunoSEQ multiplex PCR; TCRdb's copy has only in-frame clones and lacks some. The profile shows about 68,000 clones, about 63% of them singletons. The sample was PBMCs, taken after 12 months of ibrutinib treatment. These receptors all stem from a human donor with chronic lymphocytic leukemia. CDR3s include the opening cysteine and the closing phenylalanine or tryptophan. Fields, in order: clone size, D gene, J gene, V gene, CDR3 DNA, CDR3 protein. The D gene is left open where the match is weak. A clone size is listed for some rows: how often the clone was seen (once, few, many), or a class if it is expanded.

.,.,TRBJ1-2,TRBV2,TGTGCCAGCAAGCCTTACCTGGCAGTCTATGGCTACACCTTC,CASKPYLAVYGYTF
.,TRBD1,TRBJ1-3,TRBV6-1,TGTGCCAGCAGGGAACAGGGGGCTGTGGGAAACACCATATATTTT,CASREQGAVGNTIYF
.,.,TRBJ1-6,TRBV5-4,TGTGCCAGCAGCTTGGTAGCAGGGGTAAATTCACCCCTCCACTTT,CASSLVAGVNSPLHF
.,TRBD2,TRBJ2-5,TRBV5-1,TGCGCCAGCACCCGACTAGCGGGGGGTCGTGAGACCCAGTACTTC,CASTRLAGGRETQYF
few,.,TRBJ1-3,TRBV27,TGTGCCAGCAGTCTCAGACCCGGAAGGGGAAACACCATATATTTT,CASSLRPGRGNTIYF
.,TRBD2,TRBJ2-5,TRBV5-1,TGCGCCAGCAGCCGGACTAGCGGGGGGGCCTCGGAGACCCAGTACTTC,CASSRTSGGASETQYF
few,TRBD1,TRBJ2-7,TRBV6-5,TGTGCCAGCAGCCGAACGGGACAGCCCTCCTACGAGCAGTACTTC,CASSRTGQPSYEQYF
few,.,TRBJ1-2,TRBV7-2,TGTGCCAGCAGCTTAGCGCGCAATGCCAACTATGGCTACACCTTC,CASSLARNANYGYTF
.,TRBD1,TRBJ1-1,TRBV18,TGTGCCAGCTCACCGGGGTGGGGACAGGGGAGTGGAGCTTTCTTT,CASSPGWGQGSGAFF
few,TRBD1,TRBJ1-5,TRBV29-1,TGCAGCGTTGGGGACAGGGGCAGCCAGCCCCAGCATTTT,CSVGDRGSQPQHF
.,.,TRBJ2-5,TRBV4-2,TGTGCCAGCAGCCAAACTAGAGGGGGGGGCTGGGAGGAGACCCAGTACTTC,CASSQTRGGGWEETQYF